A selection of T cell receptor beta chains follows, all from one sample in a study of shared clonotypes between healthy human individuals. The protocol was immunoSEQ multiplex PCR, while the TCRdb copy is restricted to in-frame clones and leaves out a portion. The table records approximately 2.5 million clones, 90% to 95% of them present only once. The specimen was naive CD4+ T cells from PBMCs. The receptors were sampled from a man between 18 and 35 years old in good health. Some clones in this sample may be carry-over from other donors' samples. The CDR3 runs from the conserved cysteine through the conserved F or W. A D gene is named only where the DNA matches it firmly. Not every row has a clone size; where given, it reads once, few, many or a size class.

V gene: TRBV5-5
D gene: -
J gene: TRBJ1-3
clone size: -
CDR3 DNA: TGTGCCAGCAGCTTGGTTTCTGTAAGCTCTGGAAACACCATATATTTT
CDR3 protein: CASSLVSVSSGNTIYF

V gene: TRBV5-4
D gene: -
J gene: TRBJ2-6
clone size: -
CDR3 DNA: TGTGCCAGCAGCTTGTTCGAGACCTCTGGGGCCAACGTCCTGACTTTC
CDR3 protein: CASSLFETSGANVLTF

V gene: TRBV4-2
D gene: -
J gene: TRBJ2-1
clone size: -
CDR3 DNA: TGTGCCAGCAGCCAAGGGGCTTTGGATGAGCAGTTCTTC
CDR3 protein: CASSQGALDEQFF

V gene: TRBV15
D gene: -
J gene: TRBJ2-7
clone size: -
CDR3 DNA: TGTGCCACCAGCAGGGCCGCCCTCCGGGACGAGCAGTACTTC
CDR3 protein: CATSRAALRDEQYF

V gene: TRBV7-2
D gene: -
J gene: TRBJ2-2
clone size: -
CDR3 DNA: TGTGCCAGCAGCTTATGGGGGGAAGGGGAGCTGTTTTTT
CDR3 protein: CASSLWGEGELFF

V gene: TRBV18
D gene: TRBD1
J gene: TRBJ1-2
clone size: few
CDR3 DNA: TGTGCCAGCTCACCGTTACAGGGGGCTGGCAGTTATGGCTACACCTTC
CDR3 protein: CASSPLQGAGSYGYTF

V gene: TRBV5-1
D gene: TRBD1
J gene: TRBJ2-2
clone size: once
CDR3 DNA: TGCGCCAGCAGCCCGGACAGGGCTGCCGGGGAGCTGTTTTTT
CDR3 protein: CASSPDRAAGELFF

V gene: TRBV29-1
D gene: -
J gene: TRBJ2-2
clone size: -
CDR3 DNA: TGCAGCGTTGAAGATGACGGAGCCGGGGAGCTGTTTTTT
CDR3 protein: CSVEDDGAGELFF

V gene: TRBV28
D gene: -
J gene: TRBJ2-3
clone size: -
CDR3 DNA: TGTGCCAGCGCCAGGGGGGGGACAGATACGCAGTATTTT
CDR3 protein: CASARGGTDTQYF

V gene: TRBV28
D gene: -
J gene: TRBJ2-5
clone size: -
CDR3 DNA: TGTGCCAGCAGCCAACGACGGAACTACCAAGAGACCCAGTACTTC
CDR3 protein: CASSQRRNYQETQYF

V gene: TRBV11-2
D gene: -
J gene: TRBJ2-5
clone size: -
CDR3 DNA: TGTGCCAGCAGCCGTGGGATGGACTGGACTCAAGAGACCCAGTACTTC
CDR3 protein: CASSRGMDWTQETQYF

V gene: TRBV27
D gene: -
J gene: TRBJ1-5
clone size: -
CDR3 DNA: TGTGCCAGCAGTTCCTTGGGGTCGCCGCCTAATCAGCCCCAGCATTTT
CDR3 protein: CASSSLGSPPNQPQHF

V gene: TRBV19
D gene: TRBD2
J gene: TRBJ2-3
clone size: once
CDR3 DNA: TGTGCCAGTAGTATAGGGACTAGCGGGAGTGTGACAGATACGCAGTATTTT
CDR3 protein: CASSIGTSGSVTDTQYF

V gene: TRBV2
D gene: TRBD2
J gene: TRBJ2-5
clone size: -
CDR3 DNA: TGTGCCAGCAGACTAGCGGCGTGGGAGACCCAGTACTTC
CDR3 protein: CASRLAAWETQYF

V gene: TRBV9
D gene: TRBD1
J gene: TRBJ2-5
clone size: -
CDR3 DNA: TGTGCCAGCAGCGCGATTGACGGTAGGACAGGAGAGACCCAGTACTTC
CDR3 protein: CASSAIDGRTGETQYF

V gene: TRBV4-1
D gene: TRBD2
J gene: TRBJ2-3
clone size: -
CDR3 DNA: TGCGCCAGCAGCCAAAGGCTAGCGGGAGGGCCCGGCACAGATACGCAGTATTTT
CDR3 protein: CASSQRLAGGPGTDTQYF

V gene: TRBV9
D gene: TRBD2
J gene: TRBJ2-1
clone size: once
CDR3 DNA: TGTGCCAGCAGCGTAGGGACTAGCAATGAGCAGTTCTTC
CDR3 protein: CASSVGTSNEQFF

V gene: TRBV11-2
D gene: TRBD2
J gene: TRBJ2-7
clone size: -
CDR3 DNA: TGTGCCAGCAGCTTAGACCTCGGACTAGCGGCCCTAGAGCAGTACTTC
CDR3 protein: CASSLDLGLAALEQYF

V gene: TRBV28
D gene: TRBD1
J gene: TRBJ2-5
clone size: -
CDR3 DNA: TGTGCCTGCTCCGGGACAGGGGCCGGACCCCCCGAGACCCAGTACTTC
CDR3 protein: CACSGTGAGPPETQYF

V gene: TRBV5-1
D gene: -
J gene: TRBJ2-7
clone size: -
CDR3 DNA: TGCGCCAGCAGCTTGGAATGGTCCTACGAGCAGTACTTC
CDR3 protein: CASSLEWSYEQYF

V gene: TRBV10-2
D gene: TRBD2
J gene: TRBJ2-1
clone size: -
CDR3 DNA: TGCGCCAGCAGCGAACTAGCGGGAAGCTCCTACAATGAGCAGTTCTTC
CDR3 protein: CASSELAGSSYNEQFF

V gene: TRBV10-1
D gene: TRBD1
J gene: TRBJ2-1
clone size: -
CDR3 DNA: TGCGCCGACCCCGGGACAGGGGAGTACAATGAGCAGTTCTTC
CDR3 protein: CADPGTGEYNEQFF

V gene: TRBV9
D gene: -
J gene: TRBJ2-7
clone size: -
CDR3 DNA: TGTGCCAGCAGCGTAAGGGTGTCGAGTGAGCAGTACTTC
CDR3 protein: CASSVRVSSEQYF

V gene: TRBV14
D gene: -
J gene: TRBJ2-7
clone size: -
CDR3 DNA: TGTGCCAGCAGCCTTCTCCGGGCCAGAGTTTACGAGCAGTACTTC
CDR3 protein: CASSLLRARVYEQYF

V gene: TRBV10-3
D gene: TRBD1
J gene: TRBJ1-5
clone size: -
CDR3 DNA: TGTGCCATCAGTGAGTCCGGGACAGGGATAAATCAGCCCCAGCATTTT
CDR3 protein: CAISESGTGINQPQHF

V gene: TRBV4-1
D gene: -
J gene: TRBJ2-7
clone size: -
CDR3 DNA: TGCGCCAGCAGTTTTCAGGGGGGCTACGAGCAGTACTTC
CDR3 protein: CASSFQGGYEQYF

V gene: TRBV30
D gene: TRBD1
J gene: TRBJ2-7
clone size: -
CDR3 DNA: TGTGCCTGGAGGGGACAGCTGGCCGTCTACGAGCAGTACTTC
CDR3 protein: CAWRGQLAVYEQYF

V gene: TRBV18
D gene: -
J gene: TRBJ2-2
clone size: once
CDR3 DNA: TGTGCCAGCTCACCAGTCGCGAACACCGGGGAGCTGTTTTTT
CDR3 protein: CASSPVANTGELFF

V gene: TRBV27
D gene: TRBD2
J gene: TRBJ2-5
clone size: once
CDR3 DNA: TGTGCCAGCAGTTTAAGGCAGCGGGAGGGAATAGAGACCCAGTACTTC
CDR3 protein: CASSLRQREGIETQYF

V gene: TRBV6-1
D gene: -
J gene: TRBJ2-3
clone size: once
CDR3 DNA: TGTGCCACCAGACGTGGGGCCTACACAGATACGCAGTATTTT
CDR3 protein: CATRRGAYTDTQYF

V gene: TRBV2
D gene: -
J gene: TRBJ2-3
clone size: -
CDR3 DNA: TGTGCCAGCAGTGAAGCGGGAGAGACGCAGTATTTT
CDR3 protein: CASSEAGETQYF

V gene: TRBV9
D gene: -
J gene: TRBJ2-7
clone size: -
CDR3 DNA: TGTGCCAGCAGCGAATCGTGGGACCCTTTCTACGAGCAGTACTTC
CDR3 protein: CASSESWDPFYEQYF

V gene: TRBV19
D gene: -
J gene: TRBJ1-5
clone size: -
CDR3 DNA: TGTGCCAGTAGTTTCCGACAGAGCAATCAGCCCCAGCATTTT
CDR3 protein: CASSFRQSNQPQHF

V gene: TRBV6-6
D gene: TRBD1
J gene: TRBJ1-2
clone size: -
CDR3 DNA: TGTGCCAGCAGTAGCAGGACAGGCGGTAACTATGGCTACACCTTC
CDR3 protein: CASSSRTGGNYGYTF

V gene: TRBV6-5
D gene: TRBD1
J gene: TRBJ1-2
clone size: once
CDR3 DNA: TGTGCCAGCAGATTACAGGGGACGGGCTACACCTTC
CDR3 protein: CASRLQGTGYTF

V gene: TRBV6-5
D gene: -
J gene: TRBJ2-1
clone size: -
CDR3 DNA: TGTGCCAGCAGTTGGGGGAGGCTCGCGGTGCAGTTCTTC
CDR3 protein: CASSWGRLAVQFF

V gene: TRBV5-1
D gene: -
J gene: TRBJ1-3
clone size: -
CDR3 DNA: TGCGCCAGCAGCTTGGAAGCGGGGGCTGGAAACACCATATATTTT
CDR3 protein: CASSLEAGAGNTIYF

V gene: TRBV5-1
D gene: -
J gene: TRBJ2-7
clone size: once
CDR3 DNA: TGCGCCAGCAGCTTGGGACACGAAGGGGCTTCCTACGAGCAGTACTTC
CDR3 protein: CASSLGHEGASYEQYF

V gene: TRBV27
D gene: -
J gene: TRBJ2-7
clone size: -
CDR3 DNA: TGTGCCAGCAGTTTATTTAGCCCCAGGGGCGGGGGTACCTACGAGCAGTACTTC
CDR3 protein: CASSLFSPRGGGTYEQYF

V gene: TRBV6-5
D gene: TRBD1
J gene: TRBJ1-5
clone size: -
CDR3 DNA: TGTGCCAGCAGTCTAACAGGGGGGGATCAGCCCCAGCATTTT
CDR3 protein: CASSLTGGDQPQHF

V gene: TRBV7-9
D gene: -
J gene: TRBJ2-5
clone size: -
CDR3 DNA: TGTGCCGGGGTCGAGGCGGCCGTAGAGACCCAGTACTTC
CDR3 protein: CAGVEAAVETQYF

V gene: TRBV19
D gene: -
J gene: TRBJ1-2
clone size: -
CDR3 DNA: TGTGCCAGTAGCGGTGAGTTGGGCTATGGCTACACCTTC
CDR3 protein: CASSGELGYGYTF

V gene: TRBV30
D gene: -
J gene: TRBJ2-2
clone size: once
CDR3 DNA: TGTGCCTGTTTGGACTGGAACACCGGGGAGCTGTTTTTT
CDR3 protein: CACLDWNTGELFF

V gene: TRBV7-9
D gene: -
J gene: TRBJ2-1
clone size: -
CDR3 DNA: TGTGCCAGCAGCCCAGTAACGCTGACAGGTTCTGAGCAGTTCTTC
CDR3 protein: CASSPVTLTGSEQFF

V gene: TRBV28
D gene: -
J gene: TRBJ2-5
clone size: -
CDR3 DNA: TGTGCCAGTCGACTACTTGGGGAGACCCAGTACTTC
CDR3 protein: CASRLLGETQYF

V gene: TRBV30
D gene: -
J gene: TRBJ2-5
clone size: -
CDR3 DNA: TGTGCCTGGAGCGGACAAGAGACCCAGTACTTC
CDR3 protein: CAWSGQETQYF

V gene: TRBV6-1
D gene: -
J gene: TRBJ1-2
clone size: -
CDR3 DNA: TGTGCCAGCAGAACAACCGGGACCTCTGGCTACACCTTC
CDR3 protein: CASRTTGTSGYTF

V gene: TRBV6-4
D gene: TRBD2
J gene: TRBJ2-3
clone size: -
CDR3 DNA: TGTGCCAGCAGTCGACTAGCGGGAGTAGGAACTGATACGCAGTATTTT
CDR3 protein: CASSRLAGVGTDTQYF

V gene: TRBV7-8
D gene: -
J gene: TRBJ2-1
clone size: -
CDR3 DNA: TGTGCCAGCAGCTTGGATATATACAATGAGCAGTTCTTC
CDR3 protein: CASSLDIYNEQFF

V gene: TRBV9
D gene: TRBD2
J gene: TRBJ2-5
clone size: -
CDR3 DNA: TGTGCCAGCAGCACCGGACTAGCGGGAGGAGAGGAGACCCAGTACTTC
CDR3 protein: CASSTGLAGGEETQYF

V gene: TRBV5-1
D gene: -
J gene: TRBJ2-2
clone size: -
CDR3 DNA: TGCGCCAGCAGCTTGTCAAACAGGGCGAACACCGGGGAGCTGTTTTTT
CDR3 protein: CASSLSNRANTGELFF

V gene: TRBV5-1
D gene: -
J gene: TRBJ2-3
clone size: -
CDR3 DNA: TGCGCCAGCAGGCCTACTAGCACAGATACGCAGTATTTT
CDR3 protein: CASRPTSTDTQYF

V gene: TRBV27
D gene: TRBD1
J gene: TRBJ1-5
clone size: -
CDR3 DNA: TGTGCCAGCAGTCCCCAAACAGGGGAGAATCAGCCCCAGCATTTT
CDR3 protein: CASSPQTGENQPQHF

V gene: TRBV5-1
D gene: -
J gene: TRBJ2-7
clone size: -
CDR3 DNA: TGCGCCAGCAGCATACCGTTGGGGGGCTCCTACGAGCAGTACTTC
CDR3 protein: CASSIPLGGSYEQYF

V gene: TRBV9
D gene: -
J gene: TRBJ2-7
clone size: -
CDR3 DNA: TGTGCCAGCAGCGTAGGGGGGCTAGCGGATGGCTACGAGCAGTACTTC
CDR3 protein: CASSVGGLADGYEQYF

V gene: TRBV28
D gene: -
J gene: TRBJ1-4
clone size: few
CDR3 DNA: TGTGCCAGCAGTGCAGTAAACGAAAAACTGTTTTTT
CDR3 protein: CASSAVNEKLFF